Reported below is one TCR beta chain. TCR beta sequencing covered blood CD8+ and CD4+ T cells. TEMRA cells were FACS-enriched, and CD8+ and CD4+ T cells were isolated negatively. The CDR3 runs 13 residues. The V and J ends lost 1 base and 13 bases respectively, with 14 bases between them. Germline CDR1 MNHEY, CDR2 SVGEGT. The sample belongs to a study of CD8 T cells in Susac syndrome. A quantity of about 0.5 to 1 ug RNA underwent reverse transcription using random hexamers. With immunoSEQ multiplex PCR, TCR beta CDR3 was amplified across 54 Vbeta and 13 Jbeta. TCRdb called the immunoSEQ multiplex PCR reads again in MiXCR, with one record for every CDR3 protein. The sample lists 300,000 to 350,000 distinct CDR3 sequences, about 90% occurring once.

The genes are TRBV6-2 or TRBV6-3 and TRBJ2-1; weak D call: TRBD2 (5 bases). Sequencing used CD4+ T cells from PBMCs. This TCR was recovered from a human donor with multiple sclerosis. The CDR3 DNA is TGTGCCAGCAGTTACTATGGGAGCCCAGACCAGTTCTTC. Amino acids: CASSYYGSPDQFF.